The 2 T cell receptor beta chains reported below all come from one sample, sequenced in a study of early T cells in non-severe SARS-CoV-2 infection. MiXCR, run by TCRdb on the 5' RACE reads, gives a single entry per CDR3 protein. The profile shows fewer than 60,000 distinct CDR3 sequences, about 9.3% of them singletons. The sample consisted of whole blood. The receptor source for this set is an adult who was a healthcare worker with PCR-confirmed SARS-CoV-2 infection or an uninfected control (not recorded which).

This clonotype was counted many times. The genes are TRBV3-1 and TRBJ2-5; D remains unclear. V was pared by 1 base and J by 5 bases, with 20 bases between. Germline values: CDR1 LGHDT, CDR2 YNNKEL (reference sequence). CDR3 length: 17 residues. The CDR3 DNA reads TGTGCCAGCAGCCAAGTGTTGTCCATCGTCGAGGAGGAGACCCAGTACTTC. Translation: CASSQVLSIVEEETQYF.

This clonotype has just a few counts. The V gene is TRBV5-1, the J gene TRBJ2-7, with D possibly matching TRBD1 (6 bases). The CDR3 is 14 residues long. Looked up from germline, CDR1 is SGHRS and CDR2 is YFSETQ. Deletions cut 3 bases from V and 7 bases from J, with 17 bases between. The CDR3 loop reads CASSSRGRPEEQYF. The CDR3 region has the DNA TGCGCCAGCAGCTCCAGGGGTCGCCCCGAGGAGCAGTACTTC.